A single TCR beta chain is shown here with its context. Its antigen is still unknown. This sample is part of a study of immune cell composition in non-small cell lung cancer. Normal lung was sampled as far from the tumour as possible, at least 3 cm. Findings and caveats of the study: Clones >0.5% enriched in tumour were rarer in adenocarcinoma (33%) than squamous (roughly 75%). Tumour TCR-beta clonality showed no significant link to smoking pack-years. Overall clonality, unlike maximal tumour-associated clone frequency, did not predict TIL reactivity.

Sequencing was performed with immunoSEQ multiplex PCR; in TCRdb, only in-frame clones are kept and a portion is missing. The table includes 1,500 to 2,000 clones, 70% detected once. The sequence came from a human donor with non-small cell lung cancer. Material: non-adjacent lung tissue.

CDR3 sequence: CASSPGDRARETQYF. Written as DNA, the CDR3 is TGTGCCAGTAGTCCGGGGGACAGGGCGAGGGAGACCCAGTACTTC. V and J are TRBV19 and TRBJ2-5; 9 nucleotides agree with TRBD1. Trimming removed 5 bases from V and 5 bases from J; junction bases left unmatched: 9. CDR1 is LNHDA and CDR2 is SQIVND in the germline V gene (reference sequence). The CDR3 covers 15 residues.